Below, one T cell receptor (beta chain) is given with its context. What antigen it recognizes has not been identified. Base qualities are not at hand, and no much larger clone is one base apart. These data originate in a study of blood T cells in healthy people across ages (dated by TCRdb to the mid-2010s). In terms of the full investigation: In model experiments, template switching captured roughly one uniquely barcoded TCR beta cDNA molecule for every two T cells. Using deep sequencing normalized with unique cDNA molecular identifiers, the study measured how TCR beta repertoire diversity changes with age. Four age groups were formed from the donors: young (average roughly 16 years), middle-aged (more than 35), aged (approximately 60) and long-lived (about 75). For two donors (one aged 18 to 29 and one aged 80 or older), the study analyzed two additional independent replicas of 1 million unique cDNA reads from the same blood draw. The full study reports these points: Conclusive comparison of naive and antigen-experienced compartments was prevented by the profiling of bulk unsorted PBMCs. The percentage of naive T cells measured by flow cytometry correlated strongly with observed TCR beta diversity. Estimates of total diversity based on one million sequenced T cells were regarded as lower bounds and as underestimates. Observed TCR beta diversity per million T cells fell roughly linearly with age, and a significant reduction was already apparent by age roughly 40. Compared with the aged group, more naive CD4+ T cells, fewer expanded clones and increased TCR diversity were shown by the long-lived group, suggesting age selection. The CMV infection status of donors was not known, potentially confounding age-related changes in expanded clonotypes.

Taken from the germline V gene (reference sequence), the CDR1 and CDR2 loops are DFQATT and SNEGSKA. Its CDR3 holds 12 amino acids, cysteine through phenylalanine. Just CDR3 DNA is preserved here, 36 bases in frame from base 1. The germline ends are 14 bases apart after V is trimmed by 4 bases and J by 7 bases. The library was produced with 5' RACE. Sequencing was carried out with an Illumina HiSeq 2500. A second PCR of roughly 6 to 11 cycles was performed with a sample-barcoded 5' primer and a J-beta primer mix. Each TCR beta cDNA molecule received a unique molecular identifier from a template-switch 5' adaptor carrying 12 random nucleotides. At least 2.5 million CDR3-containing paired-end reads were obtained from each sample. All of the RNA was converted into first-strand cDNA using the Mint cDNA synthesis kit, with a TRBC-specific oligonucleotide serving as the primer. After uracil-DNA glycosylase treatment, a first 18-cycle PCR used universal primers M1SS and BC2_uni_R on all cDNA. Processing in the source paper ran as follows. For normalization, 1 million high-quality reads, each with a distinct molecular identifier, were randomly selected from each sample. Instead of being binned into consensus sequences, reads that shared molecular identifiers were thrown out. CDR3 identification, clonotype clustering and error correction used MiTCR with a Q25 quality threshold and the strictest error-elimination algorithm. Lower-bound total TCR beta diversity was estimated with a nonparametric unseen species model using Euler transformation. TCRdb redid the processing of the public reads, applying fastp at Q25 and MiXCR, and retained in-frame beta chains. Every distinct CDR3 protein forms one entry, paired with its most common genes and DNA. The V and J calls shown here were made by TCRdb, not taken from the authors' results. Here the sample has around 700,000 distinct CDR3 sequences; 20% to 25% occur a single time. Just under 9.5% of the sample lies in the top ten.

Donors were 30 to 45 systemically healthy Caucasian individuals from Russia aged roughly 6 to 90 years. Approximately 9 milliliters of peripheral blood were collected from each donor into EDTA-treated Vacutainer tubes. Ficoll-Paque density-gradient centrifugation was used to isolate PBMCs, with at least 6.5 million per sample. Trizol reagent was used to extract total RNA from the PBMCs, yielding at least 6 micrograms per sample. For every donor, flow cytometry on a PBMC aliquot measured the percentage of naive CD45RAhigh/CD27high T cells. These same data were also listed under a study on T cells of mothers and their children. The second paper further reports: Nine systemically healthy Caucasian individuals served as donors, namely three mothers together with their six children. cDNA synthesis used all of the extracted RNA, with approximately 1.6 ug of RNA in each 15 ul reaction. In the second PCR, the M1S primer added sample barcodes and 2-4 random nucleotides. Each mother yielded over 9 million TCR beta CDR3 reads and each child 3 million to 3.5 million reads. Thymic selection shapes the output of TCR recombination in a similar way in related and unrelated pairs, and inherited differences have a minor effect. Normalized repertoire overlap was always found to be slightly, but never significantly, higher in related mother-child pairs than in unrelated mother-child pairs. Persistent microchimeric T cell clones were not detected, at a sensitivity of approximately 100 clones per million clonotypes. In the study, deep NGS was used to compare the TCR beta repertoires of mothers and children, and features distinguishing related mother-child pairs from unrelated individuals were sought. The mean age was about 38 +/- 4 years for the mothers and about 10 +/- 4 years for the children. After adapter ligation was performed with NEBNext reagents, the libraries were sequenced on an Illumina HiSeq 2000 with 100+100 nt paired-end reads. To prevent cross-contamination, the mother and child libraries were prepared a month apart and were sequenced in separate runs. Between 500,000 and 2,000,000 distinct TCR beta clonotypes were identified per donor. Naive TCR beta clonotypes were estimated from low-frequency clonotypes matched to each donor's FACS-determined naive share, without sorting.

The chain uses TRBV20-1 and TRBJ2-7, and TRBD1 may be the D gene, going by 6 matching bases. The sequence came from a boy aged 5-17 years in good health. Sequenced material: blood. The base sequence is TGCAGTGCTACAGGGGCTGAGGATGAGCAGTACTTC. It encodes CSATGAEDEQYF.